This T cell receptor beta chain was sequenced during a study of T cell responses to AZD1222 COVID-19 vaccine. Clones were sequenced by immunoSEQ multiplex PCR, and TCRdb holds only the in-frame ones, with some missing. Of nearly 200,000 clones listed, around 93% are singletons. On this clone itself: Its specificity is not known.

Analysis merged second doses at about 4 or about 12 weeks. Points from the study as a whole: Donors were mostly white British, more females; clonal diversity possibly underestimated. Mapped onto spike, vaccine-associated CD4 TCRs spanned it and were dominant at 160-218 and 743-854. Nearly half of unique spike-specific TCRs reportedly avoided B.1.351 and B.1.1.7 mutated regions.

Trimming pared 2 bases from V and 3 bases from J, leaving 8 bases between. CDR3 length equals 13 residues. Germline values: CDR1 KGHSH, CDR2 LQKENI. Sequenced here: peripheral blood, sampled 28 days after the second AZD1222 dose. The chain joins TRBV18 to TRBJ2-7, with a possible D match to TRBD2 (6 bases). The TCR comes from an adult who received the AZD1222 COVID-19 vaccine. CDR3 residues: CASSPVGGYEQYF. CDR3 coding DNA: TGTGCCAGCTCACCAGTCGGGGGCTACGAGCAGTACTTC.